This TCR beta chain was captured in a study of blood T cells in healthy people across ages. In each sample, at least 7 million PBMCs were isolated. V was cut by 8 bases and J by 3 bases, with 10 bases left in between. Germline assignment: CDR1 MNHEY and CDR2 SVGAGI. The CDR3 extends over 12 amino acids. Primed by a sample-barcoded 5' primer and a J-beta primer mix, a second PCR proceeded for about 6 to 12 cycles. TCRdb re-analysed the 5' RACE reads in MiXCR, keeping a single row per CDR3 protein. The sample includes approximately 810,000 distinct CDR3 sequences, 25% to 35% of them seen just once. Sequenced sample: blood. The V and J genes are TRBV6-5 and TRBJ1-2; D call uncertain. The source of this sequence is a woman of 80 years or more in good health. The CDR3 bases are TGTGCCAGCCAAGACCGGTACTATGGCTACACCTTC. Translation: CASQDRYYGYTF.